Following are 25 T cell receptor beta chains from one sample sequenced in a study of molecular identifiers for immune sequencing clone quantification. MiXCR was run by TCRdb on the PCR reads, yielding one entry per CDR3 protein. The sample includes tens of thousands of distinct CDR3 sequences, almost 25% of them seen just once. Sample: naive CD8+ T cells from blood, with Jurkat cell RNA spiked in. Subset denoted: FACS-sorted CD8+CD4-CCR7+CD45RA+ naive T cells. Receptor source: a human donor in good health. Some libraries in this study had Jurkat cell RNA spiked in.

About this clonotype: It may be a read error: a sequence one base away is much more abundant. The chain uses TRBV24-1 and TRBJ1-3; D is uncertain. CDR3 size: 14 residues. Germline-derived CDR1 and CDR2 are KGHDR and SFDVKD. The CDR3 DNA reads TGTGCCACCAGTGATCTCCGTGCTGGAAGCACCATATATTTT. Translation gives CATSDLRAGSTIYF.

Concerning this clonotype itself: A read error may explain this, as a much larger clone is one base away. The chain is built from TRBV19 and TRBJ2-7, with a tentative D call TRBD2 (5 bases). V lost 2 bases to trimming and J lost 7 bases, with 9 bases between them. Germline V gene sequence: CDR1 LNHDA, CDR2 SQIVND (reference sequence). The CDR3 covers 12 residues. CDR3 bases: TGTGCCAGTAGTATAAGCCCGGGGGAGCAGTACTTC. Its protein is CASSISPGEQYF.

In this sample, this clonotype turned up many times. The chain uses TRBV20-1 and TRBJ2-3, with 8 bases that match TRBD2. The CDR3 consists of 13 residues. Unmatched junction bases numbered 3, after V lost 5 bases and J lost 2 bases. Germline CDR1 reads DFQATT; CDR2 reads SNEGSKA (reference sequence). CDR3 nucleotide sequence: TGCAGTGCTGCTAGCGGGTTCACAGATACGCAGTATTTT. This sequence encodes CSAASGFTDTQYF.

Concerning this clonotype itself: An end of the junction does not agree with germline; a read error may underlie this. J is TRBJ2-3 and V is TRBV3-1, with D unclear. CDR3 size: 15 residues. CDR1 is LGHDT, CDR2 YNNKEL, per germline (reference sequence). The CDR3 is CASSQKTKPTDTQYF. For the CDR3, the DNA is TGTGCCAGCAGCCAAAAAACAAAACCTACAGATACGCAATATTTT.

The gene calls are TRBV2 and TRBJ1-1, with a possible D match to TRBD1 (5 bases). Trimming stripped 6 bases from V and 11 bases from J, with 10 bases between. This CDR3 contains 10 residues. Germline loops: CDR1 SNHLY, CDR2 FYNNEI. The CDR3 is CASRGTGAFF. The CDR3 DNA follows: TGTGCCAGCAGGGGGACTGGGGCTTTCTTT.

Of note for this clonotype: This clone may be a read error of a much larger clone one base away. CDR3 sequence reads: CASSQDPGDDQPQHF. DNA for the CDR3: TGTGCCAGCAGCCAAGATCCCGGGGATGATCAGCCCCAGCATTTT. The chain recombines TRBV3-1 with TRBJ1-5; no firm D call. There are 15 residues in the CDR3. The V and J ends lost 0 bases and 5 bases respectively, with 11 bases between them. CDR1 is LGHDT, CDR2 YNNKEL, per germline (reference sequence). The full variable domain, with the rest looked up from reference TRBV3-1 and TRBJ1-5, is DTAVSQTPKYLVTQMGNDKSIKCEQNLGHDTMYWYKQDSKKFLKIMFSYNNKELIINETVPNRFSPKSPDKAHLNLHINSLELGDSAVYFCASSQDPGDDQPQHFGDGTRLSIL.

Details on this clonotype: This sequence may be a read error, since a much larger clone differs from it by one base. The chain has TRBV12-3 or TRBV12-4 and TRBJ2-5, with 7 bases fitting TRBD1. The CDR3 contains 16 residues. CDR3 sequence: CTSSLVLGQGDETQYF. The CDR3 DNA reads as TGTACCAGCAGTTTAGTATTGGGGCAGGGGGACGAGACCCAGTACTTC.

This clonotype was seen repeatedly, ten times or more. The chain employs TRBV28 and TRBJ1-5; D might be TRBD1 (6 bases). Germline V gives CDR1 MDHEN, CDR2 SYDVKM. There are 13 residues in the CDR3. Trimming removed 5 bases from V and 7 bases from J, with 12 bases in between. The chain's CDR3 is CASSAGVRQPQHF. CDR3 DNA sequence: TGTGCCAGCAGTGCAGGGGTAAGGCAGCCCCAGCATTTT.

This clonotype appeared many times. The chain uses TRBV19 and TRBJ2-2; D remains ambiguous. This CDR3 region has 14 residues. The V end lost 7 bases, the J end lost 0 bases, and 9 bases lay between the germline ends. Germline assignment: CDR1 LNHDA and CDR2 SQIVND (reference sequence). The DNA for the CDR3 is TGTGCCAGTACCCATGGGCCGAACACCGGGGAGCTGTTTTTT. Translated: CASTHGPNTGELFF.

Ten or more counts support this clonotype. V is TRBV2 and J is TRBJ2-2, with 9 bases matching TRBD1. There are 17 residues in the CDR3. V gave up 2 bases and J gave up 1 base; unmatched junction bases: 5. Germline CDR1 is SNHLY and CDR2 is FYNNEI. The CDR3 region has the DNA TGTGCCAGCAGTGAACCGATGGACAGGGGGAACACCGGGGAGCTGTTTTTT. Its protein product is CASSEPMDRGNTGELFF.

The table lists this clonotype with many counts. This rearrangement joins TRBV9 to TRBJ2-3; 8 bases align to TRBD2. Trimming at V came to 0 bases and at J to 5 bases, leaving 5 bases not matched to a gene. This CDR3 region has 15 residues. Per germline, CDR1 SGDLS and CDR2 YYNGEE. The chain's CDR3 is CASSVEIAGKDTQYF. The CDR3 DNA reads as TGTGCCAGCAGCGTAGAGATAGCGGGAAAAGATACGCAGTATTTT.

This clonotype was observed at least ten times. The chain links TRBV27 to TRBJ2-7, with TRBD1 matching over 7 bases. V shed 5 bases and J 2 bases; nucleotides not matched to a gene: 3. The germline gives CDR1 MNHEY, CDR2 SMNVEV (reference sequence). The CDR3 has 13 amino acids. The DNA for the CDR3 is TGTGCCAGCAGTCCCGGGACAGCCTACGAGCAGTACTTC. Translating gives CASSPGTAYEQYF.

V and J are TRBV9 and TRBJ2-3; no definite D call. The CDR3 contains 14 residues. The germline CDR1 and CDR2 sequences are SGDLS and YYNGEE. V was cut by 3 bases and J by 4 bases, with 12 bases left in between. CDR3 nucleotide sequence: TGTGCCAGCAGCGCCCTGACCAGCTCAGATACGCAGTATTTT. Residues: CASSALTSSDTQYF.

Turning to this clonotype: Given a much more abundant clone one base away, this may be a read error. The rearrangement joins TRBV4-3 to TRBJ2-7; D might be TRBD2 (6 bases). The CDR3 consists of 15 residues. Germline V gene data show CDR1 as LGHNA and CDR2 as YSLEER. CDR3 region: CASSQKEGPWYERYF. For the CDR3, the DNA is TGCGCCAGCAGCCAAAAGGAGGGGCCTTGGTACGAGCGGTACTTC.

There are many counts of this clonotype. J is TRBJ2-7 and V is TRBV7-9; D might be TRBD2 (6 bases). Trimming cost V 5 bases and J 4 bases, with 12 bases left between them. This CDR3 region has 13 residues. Germline V gives CDR1 SEHNR, CDR2 FQNEAQ (reference sequence). The CDR3 region is CASSPEAGYEQYF. The CDR3 nucleotides read TGTGCCAGCAGCCCAGAGGCGGGGTACGAGCAGTACTTC.

This clonotype was observed at least ten times. The chain has TRBV2 and TRBJ2-2, with D perhaps matching TRBD1 or TRBD2 (5 bases each). Per germline, CDR1 SNHLY and CDR2 FYNNEI. Between the trimmed V and J ends, which lost 10 bases and 3 bases, there was a span of 12 bases. The CDR3 runs to 13 residues. The DNA of the CDR3 is TGTGCCACCGAAAGAGGGGACACCGGGGAGCTGTTTTTT. Amino acids: CATERGDTGELFF.

In this sample, this clonotype turned up many times. V is TRBV19 and J is TRBJ1-5, with 8 bases aligning to TRBD1. V shed 5 bases, J shed 4 bases, and the junction held 7 bases outside the gene matches. CDR3 size: 15 residues. Germline loops: CDR1 LNHDA, CDR2 SQIVND (reference sequence). The CDR3 reads CASSEGQAANQPQHF. The CDR3 DNA is TGTGCCAGTAGTGAGGGACAGGCTGCAAATCAGCCCCAGCATTTT.

This clonotype was detected many times. The V call is TRBV7-6, the J call TRBJ1-1; 8 bases fit TRBD1. V trimming: 5 bases; J trimming: 5 bases; junction bases outside the gene matches: 10. Per germline, CDR1 SGHVS and CDR2 FNYEAQ. The CDR3 is 15 amino acids. This CDR3 is CASSPGQALRTEAFF. The CDR3 nucleotides are TGTGCCAGCAGCCCGGGACAGGCCCTGAGGACTGAAGCTTTCTTT. The variable domain in full, completed from reference TRBV7-6 and TRBJ1-1, reads GAGVSQSPRYKVTKRGQDVALRCDPISGHVSLYWYRQALGQGPEFLTYFNYEAQQDKSGLPNDRFSAERPEGSISTLTIQRTEQRDSAMYRCASSPGQALRTEAFFGQGTRLTVV.

Comments on this clonotype: A clone one base away is much larger, so this may be a read error. The chain couples TRBV7-6 to TRBJ2-5; D is tentatively TRBD1 or TRBD2 (5 bases each). Germline CDR1 reads SGHVS; CDR2 reads FNYEAQ. The V gene lost 1 base and the J gene lost 5 bases, with 8 bases spanning the gap. This CDR3 is built from 13 residues. The CDR3 DNA is TGTGCCAGCAGCTTAGTAGGGACGGAGACCCAGTACTTC. Translating it yields CASSLVGTETQYF.

Turning to this clonotype: One base away lies a much larger clone, so this may be a sequencing read error. This CDR3 is missing its conserved last phenylalanine or tryptophan, likely due to a read error. The chain uses TRBV20-1 and TRBJ2-7, with no clear D. The V gene lost 0 bases and the J gene lost 2 bases, with 11 bases spanning the gap. The CDR3 has 14 residues. Germline lookup yields CDR1 DFQATT and CDR2 SNEGSKA (reference sequence). The CDR3 is CSARDSAAAYEQYL. DNA for the CDR3: TGCAGTGCTAGAGATTCGGCGGCGGCCTACGAGCAGTACCTC.

This clonotype was picked up a small number of times. The V and J genes are TRBV3-1 and TRBJ1-5; 7 nucleotides agree with TRBD1. The length of the CDR3 is 13 residues. The germline gives CDR1 LGHDT, CDR2 YNNKEL (reference sequence). The V segment lost 5 bases and the J segment 7 bases; nucleotides outside the gene matches: 5. CDR3 protein: CASSNRGSQPQHF. CDR3 coding DNA: TGTGCCAGCAGCAACAGGGGTTCCCAGCCCCAGCATTTT.

Ten or more counts support this clonotype. The chain is built from TRBV20-1 and TRBJ2-3; D is perhaps TRBD1 (6 bases). V lost 1 base and J 0 bases, leaving 14 bases between the germline ends. The CDR3 spans 16 residues. Germline assignment: CDR1 DFQATT and CDR2 SNEGSKA (reference sequence). The CDR3 DNA reads TGCAGTGCTAGAGTACGGAACAGGGAAAGCACAGATACGCAGTATTTT. This encodes CSARVRNRESTDTQYF.

This clonotype was seen many times. The chain links TRBV16 to TRBJ1-6; D is uncertain. The CDR3 consists of 15 residues. The V and J ends lost 2 bases and 11 bases respectively, with 16 bases between them. The germline CDR1 and CDR2 sequences are KGHSY and FQNENV. The CDR3 nucleotides are TGTGCCAGCAGCCAAGATGGAACGGGGAGGCCACCCCTCCACTTT. Its translation is CASSQDGTGRPPLHF.

This clonotype was counted ten times or more. This chain connects TRBV29-1 to TRBJ1-2; D possibly corresponds to TRBD1 (5 bases). V was trimmed by 7 bases and J by 0 bases, leaving 9 bases between them. The CDR3 spans 12 residues. Germline assignment: CDR1 SQVTM and CDR2 ANQGSEA. The CDR3 reads CSDQGSNYGYTF. The DNA for the CDR3 is TGCAGCGACCAGGGCTCTAACTATGGCTACACCTTC.

This clonotype was recorded many times. This rearrangement joins TRBV6-1 to TRBJ2-7; 12 nucleotides match TRBD2. This CDR3 is 15 amino acids long. The V and J ends lost 2 bases and 5 bases, in that order; junction bases with no gene match: 4. Germline CDR1 is MNHNS and CDR2 is SASEGT. For the CDR3, the DNA is TGTGCCAGCAGTGAAAGCGGACTAGCGGGGAACGAGCAGTACTTC. Translated: CASSESGLAGNEQYF.